The sequence of this TCR beta chain was determined in a study of cytomegalovirus exposure and HLA in healthy donors. Whole-study findings and limits: With later analysis, a missense DCLRE1C variant became linked to TCR beta V- and J-gene trimming. Presence/absence analyses assumed roughly uniform sequencing depth across donors, which may not hold. Being productive about 87% or about 30% of the time was typical of most TCR beta V segments in an earlier analysis.

A note on this clone: Antigen specificity is unknown.

The PCR contained 60 Vbeta and 13 Jbeta primers. Libraries were prepared by immunoSEQ multiplex PCR; TCRdb keeps only in-frame clonotypes and omits some of them. Of fewer than 200,000 clones listed, around four fifths are singletons. The CDR3 spans 14 residues. CDR1 and CDR2 (germline): MGHRA, YSYEKL. The V and J ends lost 0 bases and 6 bases respectively, with 12 bases between them. The origin of this receptor is a woman aged 50 to 60 in good health and CMV-seronegative. Sequenced material: PBMCs. The chain is built from TRBV4-1 and TRBJ2-7; D is perhaps TRBD2 (5 bases). This CDR3 reads CASSQDSRGSEQYF. CDR3 in DNA: TGCGCCAGCAGCCAAGATTCCCGGGGATCCGAGCAGTACTTC.